What follows are 20 T cell receptor beta chains derived from one specimen sequenced in a study of T cells expressing NK-cell markers. TCRdb re-called the 5' RACE reads; one entry per CDR3 protein, DNA not given. This table lists fewer than 400,000 distinct CDR3 sequences. The sample taken for sequencing was blood T cells: a sorted CD56 or NKG2C T cell subset, CD4+ or CD8+ T cells, or bulk PBMC T cells (not recorded which). Source of these receptors: a woman aged 45-65 years in good health.

V and J are TRBV19 and TRBJ2-2; TCRdb indicates TRBD1, and absent DNA this call remains unverified. CDR1 LNHDA and CDR2 SQIVND come from the germline V gene (reference sequence). The CDR3 is made up of 16 amino acids. The CDR3 reads CASSIIQGANTGELFF.

This chain links TRBV15 with TRBJ2-5; TCRdb outputs TRBD2, but without DNA this stays unchecked. This CDR3 region has 15 residues. CDR1 is LNHNV, CDR2 YYDKDF, per germline (reference sequence). This chain's CDR3 is CATSRAAGSQETQYF.

The chain joins TRBV15 to TRBJ2-6; TCRdb's D call, TRBD2, is unchecked because there is no DNA. Germline V gene lookup returns CDR1 LNHNV and CDR2 YYDKDF (reference sequence). The CDR3 is 19 residues long. CDR3 sequence: CATSRERTSGRSGANVLTF.

The CDR3 sequence: CASSPRLAKSSYEQYF. This chain uses TRBV12-3 or TRBV12-4 with TRBJ2-7; TCRdb's assignment of TRBD2 cannot be checked, as there is no DNA. This CDR3 comprises 16 residues.

CDR3 residues: CASQKGRGTEAFF. The chain couples TRBV2 to TRBJ1-1. The CDR3 has 13 amino acids. From germline, CDR1 is SNHLY and CDR2 FYNNEI.

The chain recombines TRBV12-3 or TRBV12-4 with TRBJ2-3; TCRdb picks TRBD2, but there is no DNA to check that call. The CDR3 is made up of 15 amino acids. CDR3 in amino acids: CASSLASEGTDTQYF.

The rearrangement uses TRBV5-1 and TRBJ2-3; TCRdb lists TRBD2, though no DNA is available to test this call. The CDR3 contains 18 residues. The V gene's germline CDR1 is SGHRS and CDR2 YFSETQ. The chain's CDR3 is CASSSLAGGNLLTDTQYF.

The chain links TRBV12-3 or TRBV12-4 to TRBJ1-2; TCRdb lists TRBD1, though no DNA is available to test this call. This CDR3 is built from 15 residues. This CDR3 is CASSLFRGLSYGYTF.

The rearrangement uses TRBV7-8 and TRBJ1-2; TCRdb's D gene call, TRBD1, goes unchecked for lack of DNA. The V gene's germline CDR1 is SGHVS and CDR2 FQNEAQ. The CDR3 loop spans 15 amino acids. The CDR3: CASSLALEPGYGYTF.

The rearrangement links TRBV29-1 to TRBJ2-7; TCRdb lists TRBD2, though no DNA is available to test this call. The CDR3 is made up of 13 amino acids. Germline assignment: CDR1 SQVTM and CDR2 ANQGSEA. CDR3 sequence: CSGRDPLSYEQYF.

V usage is TRBV2 and J usage is TRBJ1-4. In germline, CDR1 is SNHLY, CDR2 FYNNEI. This CDR3 has 13 amino acids. This chain's CDR3 is CASSEMVYEKLFF.

V gene TRBV10-3 combines with J gene TRBJ2-7; the D gene TCRdb calls, TRBD2, cannot be checked with no DNA. The CDR3 is made up of 14 amino acids. Germline V lookup: CDR1 ENHRY, CDR2 SYGVKD. The CDR3 spells CAITERENSYEQYF.

The J gene is TRBJ2-7, the V gene TRBV3-1. Germline V gene lookup returns CDR1 LGHDT and CDR2 YNNKEL (reference sequence). The CDR3 spans 14 residues. CDR3 region: CASSHRLEASEQYF.

This sequence joins TRBV28 and TRBJ1-6. The CDR3 loop spans 16 amino acids. Germline V gives CDR1 MDHEN, CDR2 SYDVKM. CDR3 sequence: CASSLPFEGIGSPLHF. Variable domain in full (rest from reference TRBV28 and TRBJ1-6): DVKVTQSSRYLVKRTGEKVFLECVQDMDHENMFWYRQDPGLGLRLIYFSYDVKMKEKGDIPEGYSVSREKKERFSLILESASTNQTSMYLCASSLPFEGIGSPLHFGNGTRLTVT.

V gene TRBV5-1 combines with J gene TRBJ2-7; the D call from TCRdb, TRBD1, cannot be confirmed without DNA. Germline CDR1 is SGHRS and CDR2 is YFSETQ. The CDR3 spans 15 residues. CDR3 in amino acids: CASTGIEQGIHEQYF.

CDR3 in amino acids: CASSSLTSYNEQFF. The chain carries TRBV12-3 or TRBV12-4 and TRBJ2-1; without DNA, the TCRdb call of TRBD2 cannot be checked. The CDR3 sequence is 14 residues long.

The rearrangement uses TRBV5-1 and TRBJ2-2. The length of the CDR3 is 12 residues. The germline gives CDR1 SGHRS, CDR2 YFSETQ. The CDR3 region is CASATLTGELFF.

This chain links TRBV20-1 with TRBJ2-3; TCRdb proposes TRBD1, but this gene call is untestable without DNA. Per the germline V gene, CDR1 is DFQATT and CDR2 is SNEGSKA (reference sequence). CDR3 length: 13 residues. The chain's CDR3 is CSAKKGGTDTQYF.

The chain uses TRBV12-3 or TRBV12-4 and TRBJ2-2; TCRdb calls TRBD1, which cannot be checked without DNA. This CDR3 contains 14 residues. The CDR3 protein is CASLRDSHTGELFF.

The J gene is TRBJ1-2, the V gene TRBV6-1; with no DNA, the TCRdb D assignment of TRBD1 cannot be verified. This CDR3 region has 15 residues. Germline CDR1 reads MNHNS; CDR2 reads SASEGT. The CDR3 sequence is CASSLRQRGRDGYTF.